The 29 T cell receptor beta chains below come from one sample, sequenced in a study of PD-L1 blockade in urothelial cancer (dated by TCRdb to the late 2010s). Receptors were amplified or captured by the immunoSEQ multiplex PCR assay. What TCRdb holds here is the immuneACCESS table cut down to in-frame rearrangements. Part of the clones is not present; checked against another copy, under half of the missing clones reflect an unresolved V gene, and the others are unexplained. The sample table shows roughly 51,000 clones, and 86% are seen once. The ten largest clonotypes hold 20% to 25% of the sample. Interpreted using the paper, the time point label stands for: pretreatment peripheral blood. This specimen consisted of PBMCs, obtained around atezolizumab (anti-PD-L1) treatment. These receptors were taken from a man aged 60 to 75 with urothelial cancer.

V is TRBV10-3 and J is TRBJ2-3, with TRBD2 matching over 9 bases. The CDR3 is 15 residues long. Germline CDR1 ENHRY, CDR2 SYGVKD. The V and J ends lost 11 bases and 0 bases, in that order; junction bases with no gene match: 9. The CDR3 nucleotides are TGTGCCGTAGGAGGGACTAGCCGAAGCACAGATACGCAGTATTTT. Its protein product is CAVGGTSRSTDTQYF.

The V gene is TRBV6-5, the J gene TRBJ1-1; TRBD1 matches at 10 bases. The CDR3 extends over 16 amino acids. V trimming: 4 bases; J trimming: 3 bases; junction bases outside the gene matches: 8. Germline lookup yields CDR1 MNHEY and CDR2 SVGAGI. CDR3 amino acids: CASSFLTGGVYTEAFF. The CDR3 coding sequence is TGTGCCAGCAGTTTCTTGACAGGGGGCGTCTACACTGAAGCTTTCTTT.

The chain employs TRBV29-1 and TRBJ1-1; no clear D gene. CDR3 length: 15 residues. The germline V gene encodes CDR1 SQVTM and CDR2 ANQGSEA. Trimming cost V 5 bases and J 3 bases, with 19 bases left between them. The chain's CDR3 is CSVPESRSSYTEAFF. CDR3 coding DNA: TGCAGCGTTCCTGAGAGTAGATCATCGTACACTGAAGCTTTCTTT. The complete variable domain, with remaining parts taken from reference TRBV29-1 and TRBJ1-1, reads SAVISQKPSRDICQRGTSLTIQCQVDSQVTMMFWYRQQPGQSLTLIATANQGSEATYESGFVIDKFPISRPNLTFSTLTVSNMSPEDSSIYLCSVPESRSSYTEAFFGQGTRLTVV.

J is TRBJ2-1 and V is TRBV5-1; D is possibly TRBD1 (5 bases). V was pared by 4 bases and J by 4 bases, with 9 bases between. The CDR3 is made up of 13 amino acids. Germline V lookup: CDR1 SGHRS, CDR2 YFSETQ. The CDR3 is CASSQDTYNEQFF. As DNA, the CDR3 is TGCGCCAGCAGCCAGGACACTTACAATGAGCAGTTCTTC.

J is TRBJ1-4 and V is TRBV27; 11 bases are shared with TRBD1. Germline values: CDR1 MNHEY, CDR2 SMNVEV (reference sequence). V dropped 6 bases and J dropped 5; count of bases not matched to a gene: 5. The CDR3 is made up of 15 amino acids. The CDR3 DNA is TGTGCCAGCAGAGTTAGGGACAGGGGGAATGAAAAACTGTTTTTT. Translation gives CASRVRDRGNEKLFF.

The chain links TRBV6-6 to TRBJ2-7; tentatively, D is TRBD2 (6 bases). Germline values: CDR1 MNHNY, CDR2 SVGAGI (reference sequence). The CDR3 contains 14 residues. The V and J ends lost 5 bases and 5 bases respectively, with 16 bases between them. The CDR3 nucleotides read TGTGCCAGCAGTACCGGGTTTACGGGAGACGAGCAGTACTTC. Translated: CASSTGFTGDEQYF.

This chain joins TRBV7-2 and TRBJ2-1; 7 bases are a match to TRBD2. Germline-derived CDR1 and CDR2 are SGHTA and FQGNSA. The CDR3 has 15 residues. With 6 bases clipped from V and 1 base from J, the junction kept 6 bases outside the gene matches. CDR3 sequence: CASRSGAGSYNEQFF. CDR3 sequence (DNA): TGTGCCAGCAGATCAGGAGCGGGATCCTACAATGAGCAGTTCTTC.

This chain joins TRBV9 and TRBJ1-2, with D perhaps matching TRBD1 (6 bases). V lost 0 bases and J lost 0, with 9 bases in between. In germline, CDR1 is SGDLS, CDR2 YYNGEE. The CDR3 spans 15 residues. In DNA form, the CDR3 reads TGTGCCAGCAGCGTAGCAGACAGGACTAACTATGGCTACACCTTC. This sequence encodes CASSVADRTNYGYTF.

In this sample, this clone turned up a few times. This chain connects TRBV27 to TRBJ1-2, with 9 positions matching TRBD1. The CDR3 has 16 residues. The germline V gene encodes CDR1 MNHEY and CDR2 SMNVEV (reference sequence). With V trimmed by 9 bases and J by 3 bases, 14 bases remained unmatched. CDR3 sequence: CASPRDRVSGDYGYTF. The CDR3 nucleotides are TGTGCCAGTCCCCGGGACAGGGTATCCGGGGACTATGGCTACACCTTC.

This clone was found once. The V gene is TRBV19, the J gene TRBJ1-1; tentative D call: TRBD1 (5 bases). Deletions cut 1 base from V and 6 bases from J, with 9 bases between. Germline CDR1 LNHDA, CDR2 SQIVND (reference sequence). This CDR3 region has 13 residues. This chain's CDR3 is CASSIGQFSEAFF. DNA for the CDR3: TGTGCCAGTAGTATAGGACAGTTTTCTGAAGCTTTCTTT.

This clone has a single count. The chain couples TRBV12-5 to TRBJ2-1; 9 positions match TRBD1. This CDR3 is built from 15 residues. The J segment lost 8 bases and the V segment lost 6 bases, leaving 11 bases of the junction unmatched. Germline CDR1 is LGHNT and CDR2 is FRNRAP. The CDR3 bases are TGTGCTAGTGGAACTGGACAGGGGCACCCTCATGAGCAGTTCTTC. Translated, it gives CASGTGQGHPHEQFF.

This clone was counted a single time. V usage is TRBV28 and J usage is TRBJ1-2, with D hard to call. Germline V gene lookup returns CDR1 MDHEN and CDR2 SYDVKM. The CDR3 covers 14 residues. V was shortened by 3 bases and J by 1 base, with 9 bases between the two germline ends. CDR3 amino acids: CASSLERSNYGYTF. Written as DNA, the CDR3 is TGTGCCAGCAGTTTGGAGCGGAGTAACTATGGCTACACCTTC.

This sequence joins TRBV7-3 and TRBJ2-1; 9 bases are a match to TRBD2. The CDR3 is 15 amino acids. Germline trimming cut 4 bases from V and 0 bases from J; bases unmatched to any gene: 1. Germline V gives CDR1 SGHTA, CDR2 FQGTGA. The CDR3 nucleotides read TGTGCCAGCAGCTATAGCGGGGGCTCCTACAATGAGCAGTTCTTC. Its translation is CASSYSGGSYNEQFF. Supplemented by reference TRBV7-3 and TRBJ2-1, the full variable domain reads GAGVSQTPSNKVTEKGKYVELRCDPISGHTALYWYRQSLGQGPEFLIYFQGTGAADDSGLPNDRFFAVRPEGSVSTLKIQRTERGDSAVYLCASSYSGGSYNEQFFGPGTRLTVL.

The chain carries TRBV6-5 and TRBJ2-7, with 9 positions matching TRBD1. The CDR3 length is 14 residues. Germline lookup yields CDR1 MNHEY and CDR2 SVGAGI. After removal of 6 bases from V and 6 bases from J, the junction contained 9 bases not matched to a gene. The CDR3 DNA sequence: TGTGCCAGCAGGCTGGACAGGGGCCCCGGCGAGCAGTACTTC. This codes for CASRLDRGPGEQYF.

CDR3 bases: TGTGCCTGGAGTGTAGGACAGATTGACTCACCCCTCCACTTT. As protein: CAWSVGQIDSPLHF. The genes are TRBV30 and TRBJ1-6, with TRBD1 as a possible D gene (6 bases). Germline CDR1 reads GTSNPN; CDR2 reads SVGIG (reference sequence). The CDR3 has 14 amino acids. Between the trimmed V and J ends, which lost 0 bases and 10 bases, there was a span of 13 bases.

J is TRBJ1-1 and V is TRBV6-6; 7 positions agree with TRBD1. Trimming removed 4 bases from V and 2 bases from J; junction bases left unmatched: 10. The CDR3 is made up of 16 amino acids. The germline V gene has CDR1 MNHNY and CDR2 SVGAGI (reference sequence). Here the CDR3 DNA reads TGTGCCAGCAGTTTCCGGGACAGTGCGCCCAACACTGAAGCTTTCTTT. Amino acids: CASSFRDSAPNTEAFF.

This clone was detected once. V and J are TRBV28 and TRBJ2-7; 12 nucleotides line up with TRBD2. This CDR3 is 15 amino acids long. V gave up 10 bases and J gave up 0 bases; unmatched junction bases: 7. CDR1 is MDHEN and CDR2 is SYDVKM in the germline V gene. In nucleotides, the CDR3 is TGTGCCACCTCTAGCGGGGGGGTAAGCTCCTACGAGCAGTACTTC. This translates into CATSSGGVSSYEQYF. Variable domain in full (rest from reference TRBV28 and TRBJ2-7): DVKVTQSSRYLVKRTGEKVFLECVQDMDHENMFWYRQDPGLGLRLIYFSYDVKMKEKGDIPEGYSVSREKKERFSLILESASTNQTSMYLCATSSGGVSSYEQYFGPGTRLTVT.

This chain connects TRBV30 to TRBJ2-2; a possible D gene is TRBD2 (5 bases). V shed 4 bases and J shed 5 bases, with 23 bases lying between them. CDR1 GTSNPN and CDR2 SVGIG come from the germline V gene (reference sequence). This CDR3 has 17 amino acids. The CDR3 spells CAWTIPSAGLGTGELFF. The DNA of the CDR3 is TGTGCCTGGACTATCCCTTCGGCGGGTCTAGGTACCGGGGAGCTGTTTTTT.

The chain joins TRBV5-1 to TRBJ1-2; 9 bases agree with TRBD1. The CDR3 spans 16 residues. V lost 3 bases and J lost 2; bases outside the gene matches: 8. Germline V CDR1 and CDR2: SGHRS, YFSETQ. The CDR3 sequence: CASSSGTGLKNYGYTF. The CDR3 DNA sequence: TGCGCCAGCAGCTCCGGGACAGGGTTAAAAAACTATGGCTACACCTTC.

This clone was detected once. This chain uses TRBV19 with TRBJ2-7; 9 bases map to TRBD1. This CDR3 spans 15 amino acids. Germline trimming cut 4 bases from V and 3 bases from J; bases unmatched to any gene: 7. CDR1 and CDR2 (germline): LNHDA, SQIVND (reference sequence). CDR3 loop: CASSNPGTGNYEQYF. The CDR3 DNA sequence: TGTGCCAGTAGTAACCCCGGGACAGGGAACTACGAGCAGTACTTC.

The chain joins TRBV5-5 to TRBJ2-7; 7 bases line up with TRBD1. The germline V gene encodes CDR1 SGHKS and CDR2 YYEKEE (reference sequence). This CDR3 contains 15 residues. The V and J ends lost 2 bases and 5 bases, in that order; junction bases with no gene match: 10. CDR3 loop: CASSLQKTGAHEQYF. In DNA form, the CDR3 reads TGTGCCAGCAGCTTACAGAAAACAGGGGCCCACGAGCAGTACTTC.

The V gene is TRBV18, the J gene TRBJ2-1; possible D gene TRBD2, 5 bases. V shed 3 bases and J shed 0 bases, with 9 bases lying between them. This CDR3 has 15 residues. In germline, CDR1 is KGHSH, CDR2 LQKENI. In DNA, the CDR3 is TGTGCCAGCTCACCTGCAGAGGGCTCCTACAATGAGCAGTTCTTC. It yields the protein CASSPAEGSYNEQFF. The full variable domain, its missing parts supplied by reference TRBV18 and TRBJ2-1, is NAGVMQNPRHLVRRRGQEARLRCSPMKGHSHVYWYRQLPEEGLKFMVYLQKENIIDESGMPKERFSAEFPKEGPSILRIQQVVRGDSAAYFCASSPAEGSYNEQFFGPGTRLTVL.

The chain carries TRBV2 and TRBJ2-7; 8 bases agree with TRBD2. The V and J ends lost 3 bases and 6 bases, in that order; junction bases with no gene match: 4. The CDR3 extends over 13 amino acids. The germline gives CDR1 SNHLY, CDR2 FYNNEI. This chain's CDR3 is CASSERGVPEQYF. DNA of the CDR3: TGTGCCAGCAGTGAGCGGGGGGTACCCGAGCAGTACTTC.

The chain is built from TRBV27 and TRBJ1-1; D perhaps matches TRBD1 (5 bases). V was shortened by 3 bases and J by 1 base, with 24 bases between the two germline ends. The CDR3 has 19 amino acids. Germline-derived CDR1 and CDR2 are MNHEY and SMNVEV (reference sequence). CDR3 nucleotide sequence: TGTGCCAGCAGTTTGGCGCAGGGAGGACCTGGTCCCAAGAACACTGAAGCTTTCTTT. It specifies CASSLAQGGPGPKNTEAFF.

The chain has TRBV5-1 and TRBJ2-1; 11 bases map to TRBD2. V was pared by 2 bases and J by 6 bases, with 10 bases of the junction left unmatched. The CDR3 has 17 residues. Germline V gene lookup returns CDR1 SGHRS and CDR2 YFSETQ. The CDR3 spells CASSFQFTSGSPNEQFF. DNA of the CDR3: TGCGCCAGCAGCTTCCAATTCACTAGCGGGAGCCCCAATGAGCAGTTCTTC.

The CDR3 nucleotides are TGCGCCAGCAGCTACCAGCTACGAGGGCCGTCCTACGAGCAGTACTTC. Its translation is CASSYQLRGPSYEQYF. This chain joins TRBV5-1 and TRBJ2-7; weak D call: TRBD2 (5 bases). The CDR3 loop spans 16 amino acids. Germline CDR1 is SGHRS and CDR2 is YFSETQ. The V end was cut by 3 bases, the J end by 1 base, with 17 bases between.

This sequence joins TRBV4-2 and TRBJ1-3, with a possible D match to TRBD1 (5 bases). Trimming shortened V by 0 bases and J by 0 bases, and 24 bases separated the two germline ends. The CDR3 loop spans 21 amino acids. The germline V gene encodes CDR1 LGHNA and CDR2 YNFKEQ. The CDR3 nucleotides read TGTGCCAGCAGCCAAGAACCAGTAGGACACGGACGGGTGAGCTCTGGAAACACCATATATTTT. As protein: CASSQEPVGHGRVSSGNTIYF.

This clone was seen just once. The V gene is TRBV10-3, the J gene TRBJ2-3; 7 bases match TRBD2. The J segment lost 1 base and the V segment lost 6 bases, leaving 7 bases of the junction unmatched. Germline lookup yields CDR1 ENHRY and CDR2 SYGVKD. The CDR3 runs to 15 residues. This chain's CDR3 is CAISQTSVGTDTQYF. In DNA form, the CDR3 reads TGTGCCATCAGCCAAACTAGCGTCGGCACAGATACGCAGTATTTT.

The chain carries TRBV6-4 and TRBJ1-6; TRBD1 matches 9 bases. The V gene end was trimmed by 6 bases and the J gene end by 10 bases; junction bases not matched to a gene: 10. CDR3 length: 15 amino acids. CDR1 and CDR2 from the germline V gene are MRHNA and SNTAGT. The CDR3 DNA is TGTGCCAGCAGAGTCCTGGACAGGGGTAACTCACCCCTCCACTTT. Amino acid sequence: CASRVLDRGNSPLHF.